This T cell receptor beta chain comes out of a study of blood T cell repertoires in COVID-19. Study background: PBMCs, B-cell-depleted T cells, or T cells were the source of the cDNA or gDNA that made up the material.

Method: immunoSEQ multiplex PCR; TCRdb's copy keeps in-frame clones and lacks some. The table lists approximately 350,000 clones, 80% to 90% of them singletons. Trimming pared 3 bases from V and 0 bases from J, leaving 9 bases between. Germline assignment: CDR1 SQVTM and CDR2 ANQGSEA. The CDR3 extends over 13 amino acids. The V gene is TRBV29-1, the J gene TRBJ2-7; D perhaps matches TRBD2 (5 bases). The specimen was peripheral blood. The TCR comes from a middle-aged man with acute or convalescent COVID-19. The DNA of the CDR3 is TGCAGCGTTGAGGACGACTACTCCTACGAGCAGTACTTC. Its translation is CSVEDDYSYEQYF.